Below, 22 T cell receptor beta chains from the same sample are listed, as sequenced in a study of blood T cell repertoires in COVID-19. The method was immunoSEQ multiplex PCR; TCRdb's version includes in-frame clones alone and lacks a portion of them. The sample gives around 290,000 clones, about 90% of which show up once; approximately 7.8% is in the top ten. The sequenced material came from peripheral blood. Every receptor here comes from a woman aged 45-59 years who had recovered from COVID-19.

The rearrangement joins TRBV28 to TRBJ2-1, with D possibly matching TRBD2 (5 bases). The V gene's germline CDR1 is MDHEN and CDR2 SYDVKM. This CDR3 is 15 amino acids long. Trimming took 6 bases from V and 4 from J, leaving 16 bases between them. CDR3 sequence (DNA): TGTGCCAGCAGGCCTAGCTGGAGGCCTTACAATGAGCAGTTCTTC. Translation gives CASRPSWRPYNEQFF.

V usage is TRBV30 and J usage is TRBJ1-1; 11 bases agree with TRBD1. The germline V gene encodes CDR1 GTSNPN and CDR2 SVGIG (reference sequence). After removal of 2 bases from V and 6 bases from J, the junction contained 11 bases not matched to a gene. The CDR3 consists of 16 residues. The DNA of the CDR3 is TGTGCCTGGAGTTTCCGGACAGGGGGCGGTGGAGCTGAAGCTTTCTTT. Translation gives CAWSFRTGGGGAEAFF.

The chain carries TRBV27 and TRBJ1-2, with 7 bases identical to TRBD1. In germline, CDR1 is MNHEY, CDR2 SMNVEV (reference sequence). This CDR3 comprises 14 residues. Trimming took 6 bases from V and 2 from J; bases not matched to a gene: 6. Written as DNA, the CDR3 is TGTGCCAGCAGCAGACAGGGCCTCAACTATGGCTACACCTTC. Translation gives CASSRQGLNYGYTF.

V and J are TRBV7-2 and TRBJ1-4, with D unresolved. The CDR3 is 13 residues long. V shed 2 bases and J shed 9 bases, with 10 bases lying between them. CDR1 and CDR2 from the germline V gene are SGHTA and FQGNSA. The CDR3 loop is CASSLLGDQKLFF. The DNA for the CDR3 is TGTGCCAGCAGCTTACTGGGAGATCAAAAACTGTTTTTT. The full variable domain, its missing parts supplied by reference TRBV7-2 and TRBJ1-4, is GAGVSQSPSNKVTEKGKDVELRCDPISGHTALYWYRQSLGQGLEFLIYFQGNSAPDKSGLPSDRFSAERTGGSVSTLTIQRTQQEDSAVYLCASSLLGDQKLFFGSGTQLSVL.

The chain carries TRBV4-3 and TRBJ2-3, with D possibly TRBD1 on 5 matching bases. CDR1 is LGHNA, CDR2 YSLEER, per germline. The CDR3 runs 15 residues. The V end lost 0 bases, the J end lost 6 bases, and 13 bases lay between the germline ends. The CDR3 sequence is CASSQDPQGWDTQYF. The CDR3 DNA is TGCGCCAGCAGCCAAGATCCCCAGGGTTGGGATACGCAGTATTTT.

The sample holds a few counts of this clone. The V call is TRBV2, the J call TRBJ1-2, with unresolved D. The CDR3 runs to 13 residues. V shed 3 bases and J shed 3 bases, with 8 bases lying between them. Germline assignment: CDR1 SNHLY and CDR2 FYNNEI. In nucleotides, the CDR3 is TGTGCCAGCAGTGAGCCCGGGGACTATGGCTACACCTTC. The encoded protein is CASSEPGDYGYTF.

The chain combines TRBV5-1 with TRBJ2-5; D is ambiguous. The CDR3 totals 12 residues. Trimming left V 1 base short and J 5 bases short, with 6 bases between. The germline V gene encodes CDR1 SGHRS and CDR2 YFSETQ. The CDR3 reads CASSLTWETQYF. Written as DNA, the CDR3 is TGCGCCAGCAGCTTGACTTGGGAGACCCAGTACTTC.

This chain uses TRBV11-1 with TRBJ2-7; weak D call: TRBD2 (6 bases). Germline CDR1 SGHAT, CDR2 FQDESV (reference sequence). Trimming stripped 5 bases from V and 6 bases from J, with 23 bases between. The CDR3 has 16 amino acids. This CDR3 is CASSLGTPLFLSEQYF. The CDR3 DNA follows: TGTGCCAGCAGCCTCGGGACTCCTTTATTTCTTTCCGAGCAGTACTTC.

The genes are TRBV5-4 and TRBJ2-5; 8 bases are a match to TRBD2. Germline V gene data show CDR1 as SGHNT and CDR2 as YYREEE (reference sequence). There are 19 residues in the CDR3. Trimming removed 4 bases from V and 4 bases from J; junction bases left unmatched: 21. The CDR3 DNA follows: TGTGCCAGCAGCCCTGCGGGGGCCCGACCACCGGGGGGGTCAGAGACCCAGTACTTC. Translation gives CASSPAGARPPGGSETQYF.

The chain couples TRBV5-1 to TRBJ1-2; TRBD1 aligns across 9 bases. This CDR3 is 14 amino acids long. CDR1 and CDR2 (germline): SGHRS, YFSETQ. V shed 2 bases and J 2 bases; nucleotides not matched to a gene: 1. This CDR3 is CASSLGTGNYGYTF. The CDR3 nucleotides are TGCGCCAGCAGCTTAGGGACAGGGAACTATGGCTACACCTTC.

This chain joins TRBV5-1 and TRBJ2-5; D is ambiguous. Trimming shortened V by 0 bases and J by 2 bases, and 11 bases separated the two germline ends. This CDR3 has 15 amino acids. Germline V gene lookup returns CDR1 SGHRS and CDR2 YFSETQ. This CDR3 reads CASSLASATQETQYF. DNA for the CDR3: TGCGCCAGCAGCTTGGCGTCTGCTACTCAAGAGACCCAGTACTTC.

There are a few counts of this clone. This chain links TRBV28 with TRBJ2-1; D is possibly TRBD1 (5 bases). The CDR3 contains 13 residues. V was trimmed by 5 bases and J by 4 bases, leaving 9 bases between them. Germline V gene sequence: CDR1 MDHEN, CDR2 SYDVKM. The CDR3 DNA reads TGTGCCAGCAGTGCGACAGCTTACAATGAGCAGTTCTTC. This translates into CASSATAYNEQFF.

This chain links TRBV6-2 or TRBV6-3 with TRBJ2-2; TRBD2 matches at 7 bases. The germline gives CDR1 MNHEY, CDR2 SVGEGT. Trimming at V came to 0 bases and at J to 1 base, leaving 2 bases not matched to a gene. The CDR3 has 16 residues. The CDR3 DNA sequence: TGTGCCAGCAGTTACTCATCGGGGGGGAACACCGGGGAGCTGTTTTTT. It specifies CASSYSSGGNTGELFF.

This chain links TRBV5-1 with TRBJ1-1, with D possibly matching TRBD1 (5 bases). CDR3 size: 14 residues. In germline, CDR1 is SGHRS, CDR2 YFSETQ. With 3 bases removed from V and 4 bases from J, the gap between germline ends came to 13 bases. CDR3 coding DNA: TGCGCCAGCAGCTCGCTGGGGGGGGGCACTGAAGCTTTCTTT. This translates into CASSSLGGGTEAFF. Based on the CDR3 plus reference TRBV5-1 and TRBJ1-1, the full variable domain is KAGVTQTPRYLIKTRGQQVTLSCSPISGHRSVSWYQQTPGQGLQFLFEYFSETQRNKGNFPGRFSGRQFSNSRSEMNVSTLELGDSALYLCASSSLGGGTEAFFGQGTRLTVV.

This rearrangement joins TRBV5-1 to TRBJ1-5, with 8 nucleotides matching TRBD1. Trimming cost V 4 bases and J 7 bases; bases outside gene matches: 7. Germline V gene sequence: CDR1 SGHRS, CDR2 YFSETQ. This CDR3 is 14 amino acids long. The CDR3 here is CASSPGQGDQPQHF. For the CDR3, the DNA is TGCGCCAGCAGCCCTGGACAGGGTGACCAGCCCCAGCATTTT. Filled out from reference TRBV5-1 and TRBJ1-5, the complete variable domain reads KAGVTQTPRYLIKTRGQQVTLSCSPISGHRSVSWYQQTPGQGLQFLFEYFSETQRNKGNFPGRFSGRQFSNSRSEMNVSTLELGDSALYLCASSPGQGDQPQHFGDGTRLSIL.

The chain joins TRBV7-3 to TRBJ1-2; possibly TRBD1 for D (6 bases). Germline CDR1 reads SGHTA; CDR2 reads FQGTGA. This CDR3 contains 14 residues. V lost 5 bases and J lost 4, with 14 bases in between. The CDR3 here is CASSPNSQGYGYTF. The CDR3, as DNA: TGTGCCAGCAGCCCAAACTCACAGGGCTATGGCTACACCTTC.

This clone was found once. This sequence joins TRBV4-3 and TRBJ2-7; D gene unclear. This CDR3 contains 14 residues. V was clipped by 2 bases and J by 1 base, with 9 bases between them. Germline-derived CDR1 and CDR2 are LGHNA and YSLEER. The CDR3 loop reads CASSQFSLSYEQYF. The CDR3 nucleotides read TGCGCCAGCAGCCAATTCAGTTTATCCTACGAGCAGTACTTC.

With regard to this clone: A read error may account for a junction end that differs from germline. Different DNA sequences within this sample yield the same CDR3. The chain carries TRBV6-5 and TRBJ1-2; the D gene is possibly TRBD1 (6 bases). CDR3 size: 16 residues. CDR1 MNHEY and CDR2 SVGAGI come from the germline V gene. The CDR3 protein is CASSFHPTQGYSGYTF. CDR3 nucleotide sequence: TGTGCCAGCAGTTTTCATCCCACACAGGGATATAGTGGCTACACCTTT.

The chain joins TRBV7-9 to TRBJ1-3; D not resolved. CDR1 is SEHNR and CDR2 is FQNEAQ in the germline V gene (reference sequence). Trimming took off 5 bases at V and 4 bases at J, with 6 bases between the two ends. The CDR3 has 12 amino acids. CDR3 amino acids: CASSLIGNTIYF. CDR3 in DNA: TGTGCCAGCAGCCTAATAGGAAACACCATATATTTT.

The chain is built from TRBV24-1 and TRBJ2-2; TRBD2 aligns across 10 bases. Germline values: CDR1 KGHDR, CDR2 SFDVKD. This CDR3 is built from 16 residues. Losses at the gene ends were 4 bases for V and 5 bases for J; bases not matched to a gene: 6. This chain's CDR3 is CATSESGRALTGELFF. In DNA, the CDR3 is TGTGCCACCAGTGAGAGCGGGAGGGCCTTAACCGGGGAGCTGTTTTTT.

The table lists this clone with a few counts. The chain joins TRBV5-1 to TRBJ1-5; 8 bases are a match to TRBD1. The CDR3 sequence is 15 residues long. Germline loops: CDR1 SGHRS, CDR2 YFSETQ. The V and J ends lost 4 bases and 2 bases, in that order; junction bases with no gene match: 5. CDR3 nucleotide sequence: TGCGCCAGCAGCCCCGGACAGGGAGGCAATCAGCCCCAGCATTTT. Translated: CASSPGQGGNQPQHF.

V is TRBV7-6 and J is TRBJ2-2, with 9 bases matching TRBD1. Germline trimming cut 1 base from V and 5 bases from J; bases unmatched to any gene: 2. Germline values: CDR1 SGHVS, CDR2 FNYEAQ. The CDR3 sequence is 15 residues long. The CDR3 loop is CASSLGGQGTGELFF. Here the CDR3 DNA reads TGTGCCAGCAGCTTAGGGGGACAGGGAACCGGGGAGCTGTTTTTT.